This TCR beta chain is from a study of blood T cell repertoires in COVID-19. The wider study: PBMCs, B-cell-depleted T cells, or T cells were the source of the cDNA or gDNA that made up the material.

Original analysis: Amplifying reference gene primers gave estimates of nucleated cell counts. Profiling relied on immunoSEQ multiplex PCR, and the TCRdb table lists in-frame clones only, not all of them. The DNA was the basis for D and trimming; V, J and clone size are from that table. The table shows 200,000 to 250,000 clones, with 80% to 90% occurring only once. Germline V gene lookup returns CDR1 SGHKS and CDR2 YYEKEE (reference sequence). This CDR3 has 15 residues. Trimming cost V 4 bases and J 4 bases; bases outside gene matches: 6. Participant-given clinical history determined each cohort assignment.

The TCR originated in a woman in her forties or fifties with acute COVID-19. The sequenced sample was PBMCs or T cells enriched from blood (not recorded which). The chain links TRBV5-5 to TRBJ1-1; 11 bases line up with TRBD1. CDR3 sequence (DNA): TGTGCCAGCAGCACCCGGGACAGGGGGTTCACTGAAGCTTTCTTT. Protein product: CASSTRDRGFTEAFF.